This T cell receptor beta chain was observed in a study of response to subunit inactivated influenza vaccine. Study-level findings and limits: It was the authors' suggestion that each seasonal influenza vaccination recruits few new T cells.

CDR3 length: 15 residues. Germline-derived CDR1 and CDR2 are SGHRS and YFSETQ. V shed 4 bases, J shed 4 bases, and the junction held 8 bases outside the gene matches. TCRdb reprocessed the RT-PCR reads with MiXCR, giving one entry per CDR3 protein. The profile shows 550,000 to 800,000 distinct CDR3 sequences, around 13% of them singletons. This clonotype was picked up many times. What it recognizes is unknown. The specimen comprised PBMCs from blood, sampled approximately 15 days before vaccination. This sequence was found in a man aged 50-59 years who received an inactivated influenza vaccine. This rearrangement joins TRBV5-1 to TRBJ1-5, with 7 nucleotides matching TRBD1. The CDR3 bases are TGCGCCAGCAGCCTTGGGACAGCTGGGAATCAGCCCCAGCATTTT. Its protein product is CASSLGTAGNQPQHF.